This TCR beta chain was documented in a study of blood T cell repertoires in COVID-19. Study at large: COVID-19 samples from acute and convalescent phases originated in the United States, Italy and Spain. The analysed material was cDNA or gDNA that came from T cells, B-cell-depleted T cells, or PBMCs.

Per the authors' pipeline: From reference gene primer amplification, estimates of nucleated cell counts were derived. Profiling relied on immunoSEQ multiplex PCR, and the TCRdb table lists in-frame clones only, not all of them. The D gene and trimming were derived from the DNA, and the V and J assignments and clone size from that table. The repertoire holds approximately 150,000 clones, with just under 90% as singletons. CDR1 is LGHNA, CDR2 YSLEER, per germline. V was shortened by 0 bases and J by 6 bases, with 14 bases between the two germline ends. CDR3 size: 15 residues. The sequenced sample consisted of peripheral blood. This clonotype was obtained from a woman aged 50 to 60 with active or convalescent COVID-19. The gene calls are TRBV4-3 and TRBJ1-1, with D tentatively TRBD1 (6 bases). CDR3 region: CASSQEGLRGSEAFF. CDR3 nucleotides: TGCGCCAGCAGCCAAGAGGGTTTGAGGGGGTCTGAAGCTTTCTTT.